Listed below are T cell receptor beta chains from one sample, sequenced in a study of shared clonotypes between healthy human individuals. The protocol was immunoSEQ multiplex PCR, while the TCRdb copy is restricted to in-frame clones and leaves out a portion. The repertoire holds about 2,100,000 clones, with 90% to 95% as singletons. Sequencing used naive CD8+ T cells from PBMCs. These receptor sequences come from a man younger than 30 in good health. Some clones in this sample may be carry-over from other donors' samples. Each CDR3 is given with its conserved first and last residue. The D gene is left open where the match is weak. The size field is filled for only some rows; it gives once, few, many or a size class.

D	V	J	size	CDR3	DNA
TRBD2	TRBV5-8	TRBJ2-5	NA	CASSPGTSDTRETQYF	TGTGCCAGCAGCCCCGGGACTAGCGATACCCGAGAGACCCAGTACTTC
NA	TRBV6-1	TRBJ1-1	NA	CASTERVSEAFF	TGTGCCAGCACTGAACGGGTCAGTGAAGCTTTCTTT
TRBD1	TRBV28	TRBJ1-2	NA	CASPTQDREYGYTF	TGTGCCAGCCCGACACAAGACAGGGAGTATGGCTACACCTTC
TRBD1	TRBV27	TRBJ2-2	NA	CASIDRANTGELFF	TGTGCCAGCATCGACAGGGCGAACACCGGGGAGCTGTTTTTT
NA	TRBV11-2	TRBJ2-7	NA	CASSPSTEQYF	TGTGCCAGCAGCCCGAGTACCGAGCAGTACTTC
TRBD2	TRBV5-4	TRBJ2-2	NA	CASSAGLAGATGELFF	TGTGCCAGCAGCGCGGGACTAGCGGGAGCCACCGGGGAGCTGTTTTTT
TRBD1	TRBV11-2	TRBJ2-1	NA	CASSSRDREGNEQFF	TGTGCCAGCAGCTCCCGGGACAGGGAGGGCAATGAGCAGTTCTTC
NA	TRBV27	TRBJ2-7	NA	CASSPGLALYYEQYF	TGTGCCAGCAGTCCCGGGCTAGCGCTTTACTACGAGCAGTACTTC
TRBD1	TRBV27	TRBJ2-5	NA	CASSSTPGTEDWYQETQYF	TGTGCCAGCAGTTCGACCCCCGGGACAGAGGATTGGTACCAAGAGACCCAGTACTTC
TRBD2	TRBV9	TRBJ2-1	NA	CASSGQTSGPYNEQFF	TGTGCCAGCAGCGGACAGACTAGCGGGCCCTACAATGAGCAGTTCTTC
TRBD1	TRBV13	TRBJ2-7	NA	CASSPPLDRDEQYF	TGTGCCAGCAGCCCTCCCTTGGACAGGGACGAGCAGTACTTC
NA	TRBV11-2	TRBJ2-7	NA	CASSLGPHHEQYF	TGTGCCAGCAGCTTAGGACCCCACCACGAGCAGTACTTC
NA	TRBV7-6	TRBJ2-2	NA	CASSLAARNTGELFF	TGTGCCAGCAGCTTAGCGGCACGTAACACCGGGGAGCTGTTTTTT
TRBD2	TRBV28	TRBJ2-7	NA	CASSSSGRRPYEQYF	TGTGCCAGCAGCAGTAGCGGGAGGCGACCCTACGAGCAGTACTTC
NA	TRBV25-1	TRBJ1-5	NA	CASSELGNQPQHF	TGTGCCAGCAGTGAGTTAGGGAACCAGCCCCAGCATTTT
NA	TRBV30	TRBJ1-5	NA	CAWSPVRYMDQPQHF	TGTGCCTGGAGTCCGGTCAGGTATATGGATCAGCCCCAGCATTTT
NA	TRBV28	TRBJ1-2	few	CASSRGPVGYTF	TGTGCCAGCAGTCGGGGTCCCGTTGGCTACACCTTC
NA	TRBV10-3	TRBJ2-7	NA	CAISESRGSEQYF	TGTGCCATCAGTGAGTCACGGGGGAGCGAGCAGTACTTC
NA	TRBV19	TRBJ2-5	NA	CASSRSQETQYF	TGTGCCAGTAGCCGGTCCCAAGAGACCCAGTACTTC
NA	TRBV14	TRBJ2-1	NA	CASSQGLNNEQFF	TGTGCCAGCAGCCAAGGACTAAACAATGAGCAGTTCTTC
NA	TRBV14	TRBJ2-2	NA	CASSPRPGVGELFF	TGTGCCAGCAGCCCCCGACCAGGGGTCGGGGAGCTGTTTTTT
NA	TRBV7-9	TRBJ2-7	NA	CASSTRTGPEYEQYF	TGTGCCAGCAGCACCAGAACGGGTCCCGAGTACGAGCAGTACTTC
NA	TRBV6-5	TRBJ1-3	NA	CASSPFPFSGNTIYF	TGTGCCAGCAGCCCCTTCCCTTTCTCTGGAAACACCATATATTTT
TRBD1	TRBV7-8	TRBJ1-2	NA	CASSTPLQGAGNYGYTF	TGTGCCAGCAGCACCCCCCTACAGGGGGCGGGTAACTATGGCTACACCTTC
NA	TRBV5-1	TRBJ2-3	NA	CASSFNRADTQYF	TGCGCCAGCAGCTTCAACAGGGCAGATACGCAGTATTTT
TRBD1	TRBV28	TRBJ1-1	once	CASRGPGTGVGGNTEAFF	TGTGCCAGCAGGGGTCCCGGGACAGGGGTTGGAGGGAACACTGAAGCTTTCTTT
NA	TRBV27	TRBJ2-7	NA	CASSHIGSSKEQYF	TGTGCCAGCAGTCACATCGGGTCCTCTAAGGAGCAGTACTTC